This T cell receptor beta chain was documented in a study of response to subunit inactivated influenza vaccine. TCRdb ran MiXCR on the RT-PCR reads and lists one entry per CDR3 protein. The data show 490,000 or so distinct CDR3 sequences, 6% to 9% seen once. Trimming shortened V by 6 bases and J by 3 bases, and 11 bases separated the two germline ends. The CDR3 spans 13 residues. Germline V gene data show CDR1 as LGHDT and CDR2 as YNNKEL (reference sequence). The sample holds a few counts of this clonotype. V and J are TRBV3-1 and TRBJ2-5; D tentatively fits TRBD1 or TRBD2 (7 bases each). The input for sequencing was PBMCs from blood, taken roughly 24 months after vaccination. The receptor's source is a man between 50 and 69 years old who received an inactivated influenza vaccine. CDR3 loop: CASRPGGEETQYF. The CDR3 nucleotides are TGTGCCAGCAGACCAGGGGGGGAAGAGACCCAGTACTTC.